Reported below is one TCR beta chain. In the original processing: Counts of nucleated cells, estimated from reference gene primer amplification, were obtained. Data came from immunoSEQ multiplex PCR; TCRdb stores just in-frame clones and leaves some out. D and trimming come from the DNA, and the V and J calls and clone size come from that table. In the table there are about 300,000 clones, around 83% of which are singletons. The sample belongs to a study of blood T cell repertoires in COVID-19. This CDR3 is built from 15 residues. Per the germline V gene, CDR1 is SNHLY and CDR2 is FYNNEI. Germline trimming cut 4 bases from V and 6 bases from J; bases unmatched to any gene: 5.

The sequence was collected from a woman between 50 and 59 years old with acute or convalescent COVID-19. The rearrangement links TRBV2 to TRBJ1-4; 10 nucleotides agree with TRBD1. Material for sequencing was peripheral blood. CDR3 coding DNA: TGTGCCAGCAGTGTTCAGGGGACAGGGGATGAAAAACTGTTTTTT. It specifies CASSVQGTGDEKLFF.